This T cell receptor beta chain was profiled in a study of long-term antiretroviral therapy in people with HIV. On this clone: Its antigen is unknown.

At survey level, the immunoSEQ assay was run in its v3.0 version. Method: immunoSEQ multiplex PCR; TCRdb's copy keeps in-frame clones and lacks some. The table lists about 21,000 clones, around 87% of them singletons, with 8% to 9.5% in the top ten. Study conclusions and caveats: Those clones which expanded before ART made up the dominant part of the repertoire at all time points. Diversity rose after ART but stayed below transplant donor controls.

At least one PBMC sample before ART and at least two after were required. Specimens retained about 0.95-11 million cryopreserved PBMC preceding DNA extraction. Germline V gives CDR1 SGHTA, CDR2 FQGNSA. This CDR3 is 15 amino acids long. Losses at the gene ends were 1 base for V and 5 bases for J; bases not matched to a gene: 3. The starting material was unsorted PBMCs, obtained 0.2 years before starting antiretroviral therapy. This TCR derives from a man aged 18 to 29 with HIV. The chain carries TRBV7-2 and TRBJ1-4; 8 nucleotides match TRBD1. DNA for the CDR3: TGTGCCAGCAGCTTAGAAGGACAGGGCAATGAAAAACTGTTTTTT. It specifies CASSLEGQGNEKLFF.